The 4 T cell receptor beta chains presented below share a single source sample, sequenced in a study of blood T cell repertoires in COVID-19. Measured with immunoSEQ multiplex PCR; TCRdb has only the in-frame clones, and not every one. The sample holds a few hundred thousand clones, over 75% seen once. The sample was PBMCs or T cells enriched from blood (not recorded which). These receptors were obtained from a woman aged 25 to 39 who had recovered from COVID-19.

The chain employs TRBV28 and TRBJ1-2; 8 bases map to TRBD1. This CDR3 has 15 amino acids. Germline CDR1 is MDHEN and CDR2 is SYDVKM. V was clipped by 3 bases and J by 6 bases; unmatched bases: 9. The CDR3 is CASSLNLPGQDGYTF. Written as DNA, the CDR3 is TGTGCCAGCAGTTTGAACCTGCCGGGACAGGATGGCTACACCTTC.

The rearrangement uses TRBV5-4 and TRBJ2-2; 8 bases agree with TRBD2. The germline CDR1 and CDR2 sequences are SGHNT and YYREEE (reference sequence). The CDR3 has 16 amino acids. V was pared by 4 bases and J by 6 bases, with 11 bases of the junction left unmatched. CDR3 in DNA: TGTGCCAGCAGCCGTACTAGCGGTATGATGCCCGGGGAGCTGTTTTTT. It codes for CASSRTSGMMPGELFF.

The rearrangement joins TRBV3-1 (or the pseudogene TRBV3-2) to TRBJ2-5; D call uncertain. V was pared by 1 base and J by 2 bases, with 8 bases between. The CDR3 sequence is 14 residues long. Looked up from germline, CDR1 is LGHDT and CDR2 is YNNKEL (reference sequence). The CDR3 spells CASSQVGQQETQYF. The CDR3 DNA is TGTGCCAGCAGCCAAGTTGGGCAGCAAGAGACCCAGTACTTC.

The chain joins TRBV29-1 to TRBJ2-7, with D maybe TRBD1 (6 bases). The CDR3 totals 13 residues. Germline-derived CDR1 and CDR2 are SQVTM and ANQGSEA. V was pared by 6 bases and J by 4 bases, with 16 bases between. CDR3 sequence (DNA): TGCAGCGTGGGTCGGCAGGGGAGTTACGAGCAGTACTTC. This translates into CSVGRQGSYEQYF.